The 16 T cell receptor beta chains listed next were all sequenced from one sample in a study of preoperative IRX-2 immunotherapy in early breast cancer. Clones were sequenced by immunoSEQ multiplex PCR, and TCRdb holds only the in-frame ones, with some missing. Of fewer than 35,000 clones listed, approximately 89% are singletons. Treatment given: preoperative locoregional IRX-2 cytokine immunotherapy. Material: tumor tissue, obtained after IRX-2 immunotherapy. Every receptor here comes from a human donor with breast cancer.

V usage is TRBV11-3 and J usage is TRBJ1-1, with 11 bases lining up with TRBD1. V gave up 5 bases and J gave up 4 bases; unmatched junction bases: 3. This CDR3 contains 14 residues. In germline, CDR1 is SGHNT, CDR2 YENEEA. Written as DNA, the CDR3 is TGTGCCAGCAGCGGGGACAGGGGGGCCACTGAAGCTTTCTTT. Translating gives CASSGDRGATEAFF.

The CDR3 bases are TGTGCCATCCGGACAGGGGAGGGAGATACGCAGTATTTT. Translated, it gives CAIRTGEGDTQYF. The genes are TRBV6-8 and TRBJ2-3, with 9 positions matching TRBD1. CDR3 length: 13 residues. The V gene end was trimmed by 10 bases and the J gene end by 5 bases; junction bases not matched to a gene: 7. Germline CDR1 MNHGY, CDR2 SAAAGT.

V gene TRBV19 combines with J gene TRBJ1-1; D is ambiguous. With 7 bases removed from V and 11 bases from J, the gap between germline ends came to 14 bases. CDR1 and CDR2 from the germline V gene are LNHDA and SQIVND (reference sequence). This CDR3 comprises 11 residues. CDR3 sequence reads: CASTNTLGAFF. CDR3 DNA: TGTGCCAGTACCAATACCCTGGGTGCTTTCTTT.

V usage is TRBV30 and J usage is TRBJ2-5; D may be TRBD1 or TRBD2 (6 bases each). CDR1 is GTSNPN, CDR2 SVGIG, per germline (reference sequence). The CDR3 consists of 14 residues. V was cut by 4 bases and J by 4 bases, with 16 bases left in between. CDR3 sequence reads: CAWTYGGSRETQYF. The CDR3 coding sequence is TGTGCCTGGACTTACGGGGGCAGTAGAGAGACCCAGTACTTC.

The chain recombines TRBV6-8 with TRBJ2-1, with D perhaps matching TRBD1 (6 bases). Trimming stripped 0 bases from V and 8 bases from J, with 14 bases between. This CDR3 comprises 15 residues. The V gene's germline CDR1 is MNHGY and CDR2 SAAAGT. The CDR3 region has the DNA TGTGCCAGCAGTTACTCGAATCCCAGGGGAGATGAGCAGTTCTTC. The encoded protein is CASSYSNPRGDEQFF.

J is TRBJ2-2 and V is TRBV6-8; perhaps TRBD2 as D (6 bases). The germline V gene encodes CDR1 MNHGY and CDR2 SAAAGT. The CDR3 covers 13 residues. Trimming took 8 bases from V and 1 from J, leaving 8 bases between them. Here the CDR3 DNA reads TGTGCCAGCGGCGGGGAGAACACCGGGGAGCTGTTTTTT. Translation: CASGGENTGELFF.

CDR3 sequence (DNA): TGCGCCAGCAGAGGAGGGGCGGGGAGCACAGATACGCAGTATTTT. This codes for CASRGGAGSTDTQYF. The chain links TRBV10-2 to TRBJ2-3; TRBD2 might be the D (6 bases). Trimming took 6 bases from V and 0 from J, leaving 13 bases between them. The germline V gene encodes CDR1 WSHSY and CDR2 SAAADI. This CDR3 has 15 amino acids.

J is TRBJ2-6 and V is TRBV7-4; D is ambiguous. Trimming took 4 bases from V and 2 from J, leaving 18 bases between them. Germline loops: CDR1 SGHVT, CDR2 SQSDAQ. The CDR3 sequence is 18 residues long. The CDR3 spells CASSSRADNEPGANVLTF. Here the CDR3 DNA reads TGTGCCAGCAGCTCCCGGGCCGACAATGAGCCTGGGGCCAACGTCCTGACTTTC.

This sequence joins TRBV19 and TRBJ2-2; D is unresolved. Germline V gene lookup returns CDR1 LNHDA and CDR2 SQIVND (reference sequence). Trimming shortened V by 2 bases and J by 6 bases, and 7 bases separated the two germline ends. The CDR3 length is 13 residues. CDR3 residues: CASSILGSGELFF. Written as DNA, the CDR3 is TGTGCCAGTAGTATATTGGGTTCCGGGGAGCTGTTTTTT. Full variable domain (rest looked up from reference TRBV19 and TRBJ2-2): DGGITQSPKYLFRKEGQNVTLSCEQNLNHDAMYWYRQDPGQGLRLIYYSQIVNDFQKGDIAEGYSVSREKKESFPLTVTSAQKNPTAFYLCASSILGSGELFFGEGSRLTVL.

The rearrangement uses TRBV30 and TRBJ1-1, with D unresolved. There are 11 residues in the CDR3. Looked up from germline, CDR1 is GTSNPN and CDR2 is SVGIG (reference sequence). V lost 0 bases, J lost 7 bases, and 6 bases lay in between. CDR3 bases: TGTGCCTGGAGTGTAAGGGATGAAGCTTTCTTT. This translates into CAWSVRDEAFF.

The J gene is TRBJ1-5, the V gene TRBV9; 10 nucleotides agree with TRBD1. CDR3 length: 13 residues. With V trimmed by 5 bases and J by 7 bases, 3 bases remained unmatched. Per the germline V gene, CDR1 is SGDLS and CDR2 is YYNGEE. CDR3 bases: TGTGCCAGCAGTTTGGACAGGGGGCAGCCCCAGCATTTT. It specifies CASSLDRGQPQHF. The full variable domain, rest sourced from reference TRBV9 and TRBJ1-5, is DSGVTQTPKHLITATGQRVTLRCSPRSGDLSVYWYQQSLDQGLQFLIQYYNGEERAKGNILERFSAQQFPDLHSELNLSSLELGDSALYFCASSLDRGQPQHFGDGTRLSIL.

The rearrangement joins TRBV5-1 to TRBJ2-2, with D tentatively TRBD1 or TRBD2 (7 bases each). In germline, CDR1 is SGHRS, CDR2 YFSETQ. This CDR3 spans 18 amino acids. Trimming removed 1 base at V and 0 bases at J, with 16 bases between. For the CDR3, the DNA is TGCGCCAGCAGCTTGTATGGCGGGGGACAGTCGAACACCGGGGAGCTGTTTTTT. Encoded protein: CASSLYGGGQSNTGELFF.

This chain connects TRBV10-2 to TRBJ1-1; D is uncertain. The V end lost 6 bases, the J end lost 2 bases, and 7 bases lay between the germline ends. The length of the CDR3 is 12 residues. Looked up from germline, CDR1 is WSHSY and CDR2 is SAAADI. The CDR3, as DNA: TGCGCCAGCAGGGAGGGAAACACTGAAGCTTTCTTT. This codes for CASREGNTEAFF.

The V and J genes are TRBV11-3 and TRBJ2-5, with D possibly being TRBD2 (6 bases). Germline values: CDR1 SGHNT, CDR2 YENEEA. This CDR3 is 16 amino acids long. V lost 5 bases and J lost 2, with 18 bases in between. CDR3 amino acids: CASSPTGGTVQETQYF. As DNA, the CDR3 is TGTGCCAGCAGCCCAACGGGCGGGACGGTACAAGAGACCCAGTACTTC.

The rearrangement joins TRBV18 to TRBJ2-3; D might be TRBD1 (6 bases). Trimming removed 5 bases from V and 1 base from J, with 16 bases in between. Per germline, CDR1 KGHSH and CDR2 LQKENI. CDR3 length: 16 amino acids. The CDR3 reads CASSSQGGAGTDTQYF. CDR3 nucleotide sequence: TGTGCCAGCTCATCGCAAGGGGGTGCGGGCACAGATACGCAGTATTTT. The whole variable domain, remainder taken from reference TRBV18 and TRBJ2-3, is NAGVMQNPRHLVRRRGQEARLRCSPMKGHSHVYWYRQLPEEGLKFMVYLQKENIIDESGMPKERFSAEFPKEGPSILRIQQVVRGDSAAYFCASSSQGGAGTDTQYFGPGTRLTVL.

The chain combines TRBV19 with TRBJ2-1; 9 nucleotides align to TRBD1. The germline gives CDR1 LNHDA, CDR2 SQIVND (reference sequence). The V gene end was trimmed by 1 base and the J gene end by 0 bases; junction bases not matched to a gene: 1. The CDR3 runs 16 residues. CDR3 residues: CASSIGGQGSYNEQFF. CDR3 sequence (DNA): TGTGCCAGTAGTATAGGGGGACAGGGCTCCTACAATGAGCAGTTCTTC.